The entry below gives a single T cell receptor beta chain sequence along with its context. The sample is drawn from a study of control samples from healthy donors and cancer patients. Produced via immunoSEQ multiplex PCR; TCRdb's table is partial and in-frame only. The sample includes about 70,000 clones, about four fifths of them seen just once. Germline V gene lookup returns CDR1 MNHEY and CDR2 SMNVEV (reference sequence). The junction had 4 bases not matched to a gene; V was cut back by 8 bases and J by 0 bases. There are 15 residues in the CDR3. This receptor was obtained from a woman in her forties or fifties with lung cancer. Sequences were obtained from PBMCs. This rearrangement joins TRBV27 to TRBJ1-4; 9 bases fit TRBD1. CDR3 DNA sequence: TGTGCCAGCCGGGGACAGGGAGCAACTAATGAAAAACTGTTTTTT. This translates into CASRGQGATNEKLFF.